This T cell receptor (beta chain) stems from a study of blood T cell repertoires in COVID-19. The CDR3 covers 16 residues. J lost 6 bases, V lost 3 bases, and 11 bases had no gene match. Germline CDR1 is SGDLS and CDR2 is YYNGEE. Under the authors' procedure: Counts of nucleated cells, estimated from reference gene primer amplification, were obtained. Generated by immunoSEQ multiplex PCR, the TCRdb table keeps only in-frame clones and is missing some. V, J and clone size were drawn from that table, and D and trimming were deduced from the DNA. The sample yields 80,000 or so clones, 86% seen once. The chain uses TRBV9 and TRBJ1-5; 8 bases are shared with TRBD1. Sample: peripheral blood. The TCR was taken from a human donor in a cohort sampled during active COVID-19. The chain's CDR3 is CASSAETGDWGQPQHF. Here the CDR3 DNA reads TGTGCCAGCAGCGCGGAGACAGGGGATTGGGGTCAGCCCCAGCATTTT.